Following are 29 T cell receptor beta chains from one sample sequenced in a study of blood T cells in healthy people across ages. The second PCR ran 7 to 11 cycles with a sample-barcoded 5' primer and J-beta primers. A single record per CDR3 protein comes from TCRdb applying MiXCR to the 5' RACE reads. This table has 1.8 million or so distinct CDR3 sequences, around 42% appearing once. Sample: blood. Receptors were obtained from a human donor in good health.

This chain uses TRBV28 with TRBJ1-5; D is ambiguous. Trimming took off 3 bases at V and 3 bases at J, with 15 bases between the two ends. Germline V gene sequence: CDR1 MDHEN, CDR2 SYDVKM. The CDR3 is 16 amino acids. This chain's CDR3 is CASSFPQTAYNQPQHF. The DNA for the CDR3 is TGTGCCAGCAGTTTTCCTCAAACGGCCTACAATCAGCCCCAGCATTTT.

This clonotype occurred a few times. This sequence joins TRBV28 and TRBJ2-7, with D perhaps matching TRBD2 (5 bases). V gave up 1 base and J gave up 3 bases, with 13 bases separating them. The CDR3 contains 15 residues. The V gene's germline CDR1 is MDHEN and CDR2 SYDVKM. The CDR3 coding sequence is TGTGCCAGCAGTTTATCGACTACGAGATACTACGAGCAGTACTTC. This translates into CASSLSTTRYYEQYF.

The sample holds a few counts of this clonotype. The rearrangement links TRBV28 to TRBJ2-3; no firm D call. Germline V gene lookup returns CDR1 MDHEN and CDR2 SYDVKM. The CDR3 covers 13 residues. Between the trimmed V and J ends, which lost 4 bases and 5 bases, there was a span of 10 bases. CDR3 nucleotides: TGTGCCAGCAGTTCCCGGAATAAAGATACGCAGTATTTT. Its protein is CASSSRNKDTQYF. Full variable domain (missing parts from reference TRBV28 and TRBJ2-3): DVKVTQSSRYLVKRTGEKVFLECVQDMDHENMFWYRQDPGLGLRLIYFSYDVKMKEKGDIPEGYSVSREKKERFSLILESASTNQTSMYLCASSSRNKDTQYFGPGTRLTVL.

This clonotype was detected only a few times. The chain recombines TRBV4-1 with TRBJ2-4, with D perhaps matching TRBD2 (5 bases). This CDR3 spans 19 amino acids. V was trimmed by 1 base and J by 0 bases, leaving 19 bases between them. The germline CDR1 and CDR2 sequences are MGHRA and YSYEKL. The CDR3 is CASSQAWTTEVLAKNIQYF. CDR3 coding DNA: TGCGCCAGCAGCCAAGCCTGGACCACGGAGGTACTAGCCAAAAACATTCAGTACTTC.

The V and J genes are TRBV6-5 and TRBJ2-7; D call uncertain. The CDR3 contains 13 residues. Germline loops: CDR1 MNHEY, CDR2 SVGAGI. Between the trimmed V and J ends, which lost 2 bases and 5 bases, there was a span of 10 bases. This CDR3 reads CASSYSIFNEQYF. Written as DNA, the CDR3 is TGTGCCAGCAGTTACAGTATCTTCAACGAGCAGTACTTC.

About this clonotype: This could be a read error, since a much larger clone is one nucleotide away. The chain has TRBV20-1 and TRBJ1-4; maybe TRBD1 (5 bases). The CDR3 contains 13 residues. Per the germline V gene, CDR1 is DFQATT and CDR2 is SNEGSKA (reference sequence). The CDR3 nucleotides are TGCAGTGCAAGGACACCAACTAATGAAAAACGGTTTTTT. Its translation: CSARTPTNEKRFF.

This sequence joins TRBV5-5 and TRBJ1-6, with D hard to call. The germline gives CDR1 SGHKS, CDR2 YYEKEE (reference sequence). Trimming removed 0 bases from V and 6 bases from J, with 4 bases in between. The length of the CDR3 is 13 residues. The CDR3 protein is CASSLESNSPLHF. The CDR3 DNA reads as TGTGCCAGCAGCTTGGAGTCTAATTCACCCCTCCACTTT.

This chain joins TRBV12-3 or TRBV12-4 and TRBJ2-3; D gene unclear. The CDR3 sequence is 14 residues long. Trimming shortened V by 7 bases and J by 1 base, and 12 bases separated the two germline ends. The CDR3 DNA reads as TGTGCCAGCAATGAGCGACACGGCACAGATACGCAGTATTTT. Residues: CASNERHGTDTQYF.

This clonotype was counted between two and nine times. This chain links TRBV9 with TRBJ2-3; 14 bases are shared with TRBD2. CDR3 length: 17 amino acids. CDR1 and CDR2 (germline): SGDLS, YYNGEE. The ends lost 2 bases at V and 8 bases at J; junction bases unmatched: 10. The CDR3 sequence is CASSVGLAGGPIGTQYF. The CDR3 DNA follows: TGTGCCAGCAGCGTTGGACTAGCGGGGGGTCCGATCGGTACGCAGTATTTT.

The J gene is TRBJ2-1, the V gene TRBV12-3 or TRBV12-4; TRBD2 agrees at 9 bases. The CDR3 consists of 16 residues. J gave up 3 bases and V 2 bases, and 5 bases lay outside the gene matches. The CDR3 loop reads CASSLQLAGFYNEQFF. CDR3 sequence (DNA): TGTGCCAGCAGTTTACAGCTAGCGGGGTTCTACAATGAGCAGTTCTTC.

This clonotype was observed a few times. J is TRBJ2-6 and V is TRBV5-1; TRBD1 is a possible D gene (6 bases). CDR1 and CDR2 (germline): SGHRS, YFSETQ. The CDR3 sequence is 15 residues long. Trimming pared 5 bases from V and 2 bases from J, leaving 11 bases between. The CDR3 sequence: CASSPGQTGANVLTF. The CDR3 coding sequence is TGCGCCAGCAGTCCGGGACAAACTGGGGCCAACGTCCTGACTTTC.

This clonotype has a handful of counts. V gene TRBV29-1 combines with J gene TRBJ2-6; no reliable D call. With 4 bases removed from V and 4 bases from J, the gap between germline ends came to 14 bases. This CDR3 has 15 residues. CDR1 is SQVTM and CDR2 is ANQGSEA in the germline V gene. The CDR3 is CSVGVVAGGANVLTF. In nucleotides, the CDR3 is TGCAGCGTTGGAGTTGTAGCTGGGGGGGCCAACGTCCTGACTTTC.

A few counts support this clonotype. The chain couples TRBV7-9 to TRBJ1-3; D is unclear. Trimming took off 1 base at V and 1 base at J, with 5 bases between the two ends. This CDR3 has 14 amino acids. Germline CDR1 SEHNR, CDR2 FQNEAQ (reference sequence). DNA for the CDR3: TGTGCCAGCAGCTTAGAAGTTTCTGGAAACACCATATATTTT. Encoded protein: CASSLEVSGNTIYF.

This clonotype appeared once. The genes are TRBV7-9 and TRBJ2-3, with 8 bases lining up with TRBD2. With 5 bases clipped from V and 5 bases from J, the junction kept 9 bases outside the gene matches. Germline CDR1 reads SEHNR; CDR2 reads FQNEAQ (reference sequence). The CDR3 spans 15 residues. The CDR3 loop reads CASSQTPGLEDTQYF. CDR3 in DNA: TGTGCCAGCAGCCAAACGCCGGGACTAGAAGATACGCAGTATTTT.

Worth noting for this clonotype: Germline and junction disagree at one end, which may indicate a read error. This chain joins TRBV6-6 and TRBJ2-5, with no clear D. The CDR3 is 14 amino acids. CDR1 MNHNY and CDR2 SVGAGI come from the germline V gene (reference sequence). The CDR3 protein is CTSSYSGSGETQYF. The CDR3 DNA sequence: TGTACCAGCAGTTACTCTGGGTCAGGAGAGACCCAGTACTTC.

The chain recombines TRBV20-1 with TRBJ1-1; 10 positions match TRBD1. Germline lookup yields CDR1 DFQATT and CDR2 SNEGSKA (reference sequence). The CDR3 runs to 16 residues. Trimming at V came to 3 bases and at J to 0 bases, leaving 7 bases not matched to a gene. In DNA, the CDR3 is TGCAGTGCTAGGTCCGGGACAGGGGCGATGAACACTGAAGCTTTCTTT. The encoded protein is CSARSGTGAMNTEAFF.

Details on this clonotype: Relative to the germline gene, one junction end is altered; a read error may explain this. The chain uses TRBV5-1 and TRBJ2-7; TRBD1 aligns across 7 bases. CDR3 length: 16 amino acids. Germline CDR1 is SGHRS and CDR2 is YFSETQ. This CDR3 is CASILGPGQARHEQYF. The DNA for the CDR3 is TGTGCCAGCATACTTGGTCCCGGACAGGCTAGACACGAGCAGTACTTC.

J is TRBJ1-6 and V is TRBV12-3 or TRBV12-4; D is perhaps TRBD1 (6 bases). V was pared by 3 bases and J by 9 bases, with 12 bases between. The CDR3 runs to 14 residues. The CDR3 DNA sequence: TGTGCCAGCAGTTTCTCGGAGGGGGGTTCACCCCTCCACTTT. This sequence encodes CASSFSEGGSPLHF.

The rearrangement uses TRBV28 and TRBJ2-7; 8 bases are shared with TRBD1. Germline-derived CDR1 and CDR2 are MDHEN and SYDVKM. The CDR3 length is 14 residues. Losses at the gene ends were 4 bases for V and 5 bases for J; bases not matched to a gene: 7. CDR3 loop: CASSSYRGWNEQYF. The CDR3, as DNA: TGTGCCAGCAGTTCTTACAGGGGGTGGAACGAGCAGTACTTC.

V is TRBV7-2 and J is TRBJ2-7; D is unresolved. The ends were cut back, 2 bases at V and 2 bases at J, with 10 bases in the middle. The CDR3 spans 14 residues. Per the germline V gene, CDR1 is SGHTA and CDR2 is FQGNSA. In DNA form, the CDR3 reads TGTGCCAGCAGCTTATCGGCCTTCACCTACGAGCAGTACTTC. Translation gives CASSLSAFTYEQYF.

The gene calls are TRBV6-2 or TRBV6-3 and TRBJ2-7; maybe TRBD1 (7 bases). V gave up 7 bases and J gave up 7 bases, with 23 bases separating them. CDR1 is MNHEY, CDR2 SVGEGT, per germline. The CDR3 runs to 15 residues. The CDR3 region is CASIHRGGHYNEQYF. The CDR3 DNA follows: TGTGCCAGCATCCACAGGGGAGGTCACTACAATGAGCAGTACTTC.

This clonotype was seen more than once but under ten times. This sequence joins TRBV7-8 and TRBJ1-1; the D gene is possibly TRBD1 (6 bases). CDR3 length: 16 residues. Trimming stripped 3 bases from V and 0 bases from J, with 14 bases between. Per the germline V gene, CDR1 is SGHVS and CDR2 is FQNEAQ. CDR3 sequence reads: CASSLARRDMNTEAFF. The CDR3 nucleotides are TGTGCCAGCAGCTTGGCTCGGAGGGACATGAACACTGAAGCTTTCTTT.

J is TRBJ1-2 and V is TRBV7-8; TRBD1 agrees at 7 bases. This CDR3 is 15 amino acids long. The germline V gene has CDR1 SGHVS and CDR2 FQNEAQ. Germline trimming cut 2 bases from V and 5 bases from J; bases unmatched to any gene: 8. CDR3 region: CASSLPTGKGYGYTF. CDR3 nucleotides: TGTGCCAGCAGCTTACCGACAGGGAAGGGTTATGGCTACACCTTC. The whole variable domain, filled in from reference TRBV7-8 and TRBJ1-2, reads GAGVSQSPRYKVAKRGQDVALRCDPISGHVSLFWYQQALGQGPEFLTYFQNEAQLDKSGLPSDRFFAERPEGSVSTLKIQRTQQEDSAVYLCASSLPTGKGYGYTFGSGTRLTVV.

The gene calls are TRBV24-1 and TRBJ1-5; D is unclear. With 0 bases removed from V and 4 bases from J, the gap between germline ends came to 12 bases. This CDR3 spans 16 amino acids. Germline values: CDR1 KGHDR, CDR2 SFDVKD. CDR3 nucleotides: TGTGCCACCAGTGATTTGACCGGGCCAGAGAATCAGCCCCAGCATTTT. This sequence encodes CATSDLTGPENQPQHF.

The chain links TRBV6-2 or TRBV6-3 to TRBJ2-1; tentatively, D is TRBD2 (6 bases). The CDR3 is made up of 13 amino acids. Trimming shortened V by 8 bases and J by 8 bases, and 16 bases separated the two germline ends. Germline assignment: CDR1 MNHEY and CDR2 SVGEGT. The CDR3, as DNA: TGTGCCAGCTCAACCCCCCGGGACTATGAGCAGTTCTTC. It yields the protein CASSTPRDYEQFF.

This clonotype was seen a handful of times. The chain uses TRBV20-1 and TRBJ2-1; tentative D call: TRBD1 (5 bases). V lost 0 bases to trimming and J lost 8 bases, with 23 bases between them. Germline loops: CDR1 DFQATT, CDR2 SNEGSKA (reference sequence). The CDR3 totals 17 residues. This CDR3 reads CSARDSGWTSLVDEQFF. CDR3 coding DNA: TGCAGTGCTAGAGATTCAGGGTGGACAAGTTTAGTGGATGAGCAGTTCTTC.

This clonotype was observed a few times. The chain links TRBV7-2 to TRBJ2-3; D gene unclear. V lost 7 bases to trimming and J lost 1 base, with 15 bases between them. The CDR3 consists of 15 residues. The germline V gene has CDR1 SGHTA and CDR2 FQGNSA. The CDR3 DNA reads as TGTGCCAGCATCCTCGCTCCGGCCGGCACAGATACGCAGTATTTT. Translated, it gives CASILAPAGTDTQYF.

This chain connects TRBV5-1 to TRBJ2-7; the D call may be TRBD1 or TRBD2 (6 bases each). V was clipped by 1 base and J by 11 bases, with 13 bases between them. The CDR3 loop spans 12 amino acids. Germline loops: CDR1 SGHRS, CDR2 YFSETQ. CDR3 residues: CASSLPGEVKYF. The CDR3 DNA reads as TGCGCCAGCAGCTTGCCAGGGGAGGTTAAGTACTTC. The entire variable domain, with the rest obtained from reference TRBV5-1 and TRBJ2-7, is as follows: KAGVTQTPRYLIKTRGQQVTLSCSPISGHRSVSWYQQTPGQGLQFLFEYFSETQRNKGNFPGRFSGRQFSNSRSEMNVSTLELGDSALYLCASSLPGEVKYFGPGTRLTVT.

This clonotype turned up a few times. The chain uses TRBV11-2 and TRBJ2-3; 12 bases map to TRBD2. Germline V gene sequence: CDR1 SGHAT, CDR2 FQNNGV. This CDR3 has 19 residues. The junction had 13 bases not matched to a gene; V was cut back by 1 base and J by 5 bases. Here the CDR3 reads CASSLAPRASGGAGDTQYF. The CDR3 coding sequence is TGTGCCAGCAGCTTAGCCCCCCGGGCTAGCGGGGGGGCAGGAGATACGCAGTATTTT. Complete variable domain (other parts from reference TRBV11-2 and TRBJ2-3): EAGVAQSPRYKIIEKRQSVAFWCNPISGHATLYWYQQILGQGPKLLIQFQNNGVVDDSQLPKDRFSAERLKGVDSTLKIQPAKLEDSAVYLCASSLAPRASGGAGDTQYFGPGTRLTVL.